These T cell receptor beta chains were read from a single sample in a study of blood T cell repertoires in COVID-19. Assay: immunoSEQ multiplex PCR; the TCRdb copy retains only in-frame clones and omits some. This sample carries hundreds of thousands of clones, under 90% of them seen once, and the ten largest clones take around 9.1%. The source material was peripheral blood. These TCRs come from a human donor in a cohort sampled during active COVID-19. CDR3s include the opening cysteine and the closing phenylalanine or tryptophan. Fields, in order: D gene, clone size, V gene, J gene, CDR3 protein, CDR3 DNA. A D gene is named only where the DNA matches it firmly. Clone size is stated in some rows and not others, as once, few, many or a class when expanded.

>TRBD2|.|TRBV19|TRBJ2-7
CASSKTSANYEQYF
TGTGCCAGTAGTAAGACTAGCGCAAACTACGAGCAGTACTTC
>.|.|TRBV29-1|TRBJ2-1
CSVASAEGNEQFF
TGCAGCGTTGCATCGGCGGAGGGCAATGAGCAGTTCTTC
>TRBD2|.|TRBV2|TRBJ2-3
CASRLVAGGPSSTDTQYF
TGTGCCAGCAGACTCGTAGCGGGGGGGCCTAGTAGCACAGATACGCAGTATTTT
>TRBD1|.|TRBV5-1|TRBJ1-3
CASSLTGTESSGNTIYF
TGCGCCAGCAGCTTGACGGGGACAGAGTCCTCTGGAAACACCATATATTTT
>TRBD1|.|TRBV6-5|TRBJ1-5
CASTGGYSNQPQHF
TGTGCCAGTACAGGGGGCTATAGCAATCAGCCCCAGCATTTT
>.|.|TRBV28|TRBJ1-6
CASSFKDTRNSPLHF
TGTGCCAGCAGTTTCAAGGACACACGTAATTCACCCCTCCACTTT
>.|many|TRBV12-3/TRBV12-4|TRBJ2-7
CASSPQAPYEQYF
TGTGCCAGCAGCCCCCAGGCCCCCTACGAGCAGTACTTC
>TRBD1|.|TRBV27|TRBJ1-1
CASSLKQRGSGQGYTEAFF
TGTGCCAGCAGTTTGAAACAACGGGGATCTGGACAGGGATATACTGAAGCTTTCTTT
>.|.|TRBV6-5|TRBJ1-4
CASRAGLTNEKLFF
TGTGCCAGCAGAGCAGGGTTAACTAATGAAAAACTGTTTTTT
>TRBD1|.|TRBV6-2/TRBV6-3|TRBJ2-3
CASSRRDRYTDTQYF
TGTGCCAGCAGCCGCCGGGACAGGTACACAGATACGCAGTATTTT
>TRBD2|.|TRBV9|TRBJ2-7
CASSPRGESSYEQYF
TGTGCCAGCAGCCCCCGGGGGGAGAGCTCCTACGAGCAGTACTTC
>TRBD1|.|TRBV3-1/TRBV3-2|TRBJ2-7
CASSQDRLGTGGAYEQYF
TGTGCCAGCAGCCAAGACCGTTTAGGGACAGGGGGTGCCTACGAGCAGTACTTC
>TRBD1|.|TRBV5-1|TRBJ1-1
CASSLNSAGTGKNTEAFF
TGCGCCAGCAGCCTAAATTCTGCAGGGACAGGTAAGAACACTGAAGCTTTCTTT
>.|.|TRBV10-3|TRBJ2-3
CAITYSVSDTQYF
TGTGCCATCACCTACTCCGTCTCCGATACGCAGTATTTT
>.|few|TRBV3-1/TRBV3-2|TRBJ1-2
CASSQGTGRGGYTF
TGTGCCAGCAGCCAAGGAACAGGGAGAGGAGGCTACACCTTC
>.|.|TRBV6-2/TRBV6-3|TRBJ1-5
CASSPHGSEQPQHF
TGTGCCAGCAGTCCCCATGGCTCAGAACAGCCCCAGCATTTT
>TRBD2|.|TRBV6-6|TRBJ2-1
CASRPPSGTYNEQFF
TGTGCCAGCAGGCCCCCTAGCGGCACCTACAATGAGCAGTTCTTC
>TRBD2|.|TRBV7-2|TRBJ2-5
CASSLAPGQRGPLSQETQYF
TGTGCCAGCAGCTTAGCCCCCGGCCAGCGGGGGCCCCTATCCCAAGAGACCCAGTACTTC
>.|.|TRBV5-4|TRBJ1-4
CASSSQGLLEEKLFF
TGTGCCAGCAGTTCACAGGGTCTTTTAGAGGAAAAACTGTTTTTT
>TRBD1|.|TRBV27|TRBJ1-6
CASRKGTGGSPLHF
TGTGCCAGCAGAAAAGGGACAGGTGGTTCACCCCTCCACTTT
>.|.|TRBV5-6|TRBJ1-4
CASSYRDHNEKLFF
TGTGCCAGCAGCTATCGGGATCATAATGAAAAACTGTTTTTT
>TRBD1|.|TRBV3-1/TRBV3-2|TRBJ1-2
CASTVSHGTASGYTF
TGTGCCAGCACCGTAAGCCACGGGACAGCCAGCGGCTACACCTTC
>TRBD2|.|TRBV11-3|TRBJ2-3
CASSQRTSGIGTDTQYF
TGTGCCAGCAGCCAGAGGACTAGCGGGATTGGAACAGATACGCAGTATTTT
>TRBD1|.|TRBV12-5|TRBJ1-6
CASGSRQGAYSPLHF
TGTGCTAGTGGTTCGAGACAGGGGGCATATTCACCCCTCCACTTT
>TRBD2|once|TRBV13|TRBJ2-3
CASSWGLAGSDTQYF
TGTGCCAGCAGCTGGGGACTAGCGGGTTCAGATACGCAGTATTTT
>.|.|TRBV5-1|TRBJ2-1
CASSLIPGVSYNEQFF
TGCGCCAGCAGCTTGATTCCGGGAGTTTCCTACAATGAGCAGTTCTTC
>TRBD2|.|TRBV19|TRBJ2-3
CASSIRTSPGTDTQYF
TGTGCCAGTAGTATAAGGACTAGTCCGGGAACAGATACGCAGTATTTT
>TRBD1|.|TRBV11-2|TRBJ1-2
CASSPQGQRLANYGYTF
TGTGCCAGCAGCCCGCAGGGACAGAGACTCGCTAACTATGGCTACACCTTC
>.|.|TRBV12-1|TRBJ2-1
CASTVAGGLFYNEQFF
TGTGCCAGCACGGTAGCGGGAGGATTATTCTACAATGAGCAGTTCTTC
>TRBD1|.|TRBV28|TRBJ1-4
CASSQGGVGEKLFF
TGTGCCAGCAGCCAAGGGGGCGTAGGTGAAAAACTGTTTTTT
>.|.|TRBV5-6|TRBJ1-1
CASSLGGYYMNTEAFF
TGTGCCAGCAGCTTGGGTGGTTACTATATGAACACTGAAGCTTTCTTT
>.|.|TRBV14|TRBJ1-6
CASSLYGNSPLHF
TGTGCCAGCAGCCTATACGGTAATTCACCCCTCCACTTT
>.|.|TRBV2|TRBJ2-5
CASSRGYETQYF
TGTGCCAGCAGTCGGGGGTACGAGACCCAGTACTTC
>TRBD1|few|TRBV9|TRBJ1-2
CASSVVQGNYGYTF
TGTGCCAGCAGCGTAGTACAGGGGAACTATGGCTACACCTTC
>TRBD2|.|TRBV4-2|TRBJ2-1
CASSRNGGIGVDLRLNEQFF
TGTGCCAGCAGCCGGAACGGGGGGATAGGGGTTGACTTGCGTCTAAATGAGCAGTTCTTC
>TRBD2|.|TRBV10-3|TRBJ2-3
CAISRLAGGRTQYF
TGTGCCATCAGTAGACTAGCGGGGGGCCGCACGCAGTATTTT
>.|.|TRBV9|TRBJ1-1
CASSVGQITEAFF
TGTGCCAGCAGCGTAGGACAGATAACTGAAGCTTTCTTT
>.|.|TRBV5-5|TRBJ1-2
CASTTGQTLNYGYTF
TGTGCCAGCACCACAGGACAGACCCTAAACTATGGCTACACCTTC
>.|.|TRBV21-1|TRBJ2-2
CASSNPRLKGREATGELFF
TGTGCCAGCAGCAACCCCCGATTAAAAGGTCGGGAGGCCACCGGGGAGCTGTTTTTT
>TRBD1|.|TRBV6-2/TRBV6-3|TRBJ2-4
CASSYKQGIFQYF
TGTGCCAGCAGTTACAAACAGGGGATATTTCAGTACTTC
>TRBD2|once|TRBV19|TRBJ2-1
CASSILAGDTNEQFF
TGTGCCAGTAGTATTCTCGCGGGAGATACCAATGAGCAGTTCTTC
>.|.|TRBV9|TRBJ2-2
CASSVGGKQGFRTGELFF
TGTGCCAGCAGCGTAGGGGGAAAACAGGGTTTTCGCACCGGGGAGCTGTTTTTT
>.|.|TRBV15|TRBJ1-5
CATSRDKDRRQPQHF
TGTGCCACCAGCAGAGATAAGGACAGACGACAGCCCCAGCATTTT
>.|.|TRBV6-5|TRBJ2-3
CASSLYPQGAQYF
TGTGCCAGCAGTTTGTACCCCCAAGGGGCGCAGTATTTT
>TRBD2|.|TRBV4-1|TRBJ2-1
CASSQVPSGRAYNEQFF
TGCGCCAGCAGCCAAGTTCCTAGCGGGAGGGCCTACAATGAGCAGTTCTTC
>TRBD2|once|TRBV9|TRBJ2-3
CASSVISSGAVLQYF
TGTGCCAGCAGCGTGATCAGTAGCGGGGCGGTTCTGCAGTATTTT
>.|.|TRBV28|TRBJ2-3
CASSWGGYTDTQYF
TGTGCCAGCAGTTGGGGGGGCTACACAGATACGCAGTATTTT
>.|.|TRBV21-1|TRBJ2-7
CASSTQGLPYEQYF
TGTGCCAGCAGCACCCAGGGGTTACCCTACGAGCAGTACTTC
>TRBD1|.|TRBV6-5|TRBJ1-3
CASRVTGTGNTIYF
TGTGCCAGCAGGGTGACAGGGACCGGAAACACCATATATTTT
>TRBD2|.|TRBV14|TRBJ2-1
CASSHGLVNEQFF
TGTGCCAGCAGCCATGGACTAGTTAATGAGCAGTTCTTC
>TRBD1|.|TRBV5-8|TRBJ2-5
CASSYPGTGGETQYF
TGTGCCAGCAGCTACCCGGGAACAGGGGGCGAGACCCAGTACTTC